There are many counts of the clone carrying this TCR beta chain. The antigen is unknown. These data belong to a study of CD8 T cells in ankylosing spondylitis. Scientists made TCR beta libraries using quantitative 5'-RACE with molecular barcodes. TCRdb reprocessed the 5' RACE reads with MiXCR, giving one entry per CDR3 protein. The sample shows more than 150,000 distinct CDR3 sequences, roughly 18% of them seen only once. The CDR3 spans 16 residues. CDR1 KGHDR and CDR2 SFDVKD come from the germline V gene. V lost 9 bases to trimming and J lost 5 bases; unmatched junction nucleotides: 11. Findings and caveats of the study: Reports of some motif variants in reactive arthritis synovial fluid and blood predate this one. Significantly higher representation of disease-linked clones was reported for matched ankylosing spondylitis synovial fluid.

The sequenced sample was blood, either unsorted or a sorted T cell fraction (not recorded which). This sequence originates from a male donor between 5 and 29 years old with ankylosing spondylitis or in good health (not recorded which). The V and J genes are TRBV24-1 and TRBJ2-5, with 13 bases lining up with TRBD2. CDR3 nucleotides: TGTGCCACCGGAGGGACTAGCGGGACGGTCCGGGAGACCCAGTACTTC. Its translation: CATGGTSGTVRETQYF.